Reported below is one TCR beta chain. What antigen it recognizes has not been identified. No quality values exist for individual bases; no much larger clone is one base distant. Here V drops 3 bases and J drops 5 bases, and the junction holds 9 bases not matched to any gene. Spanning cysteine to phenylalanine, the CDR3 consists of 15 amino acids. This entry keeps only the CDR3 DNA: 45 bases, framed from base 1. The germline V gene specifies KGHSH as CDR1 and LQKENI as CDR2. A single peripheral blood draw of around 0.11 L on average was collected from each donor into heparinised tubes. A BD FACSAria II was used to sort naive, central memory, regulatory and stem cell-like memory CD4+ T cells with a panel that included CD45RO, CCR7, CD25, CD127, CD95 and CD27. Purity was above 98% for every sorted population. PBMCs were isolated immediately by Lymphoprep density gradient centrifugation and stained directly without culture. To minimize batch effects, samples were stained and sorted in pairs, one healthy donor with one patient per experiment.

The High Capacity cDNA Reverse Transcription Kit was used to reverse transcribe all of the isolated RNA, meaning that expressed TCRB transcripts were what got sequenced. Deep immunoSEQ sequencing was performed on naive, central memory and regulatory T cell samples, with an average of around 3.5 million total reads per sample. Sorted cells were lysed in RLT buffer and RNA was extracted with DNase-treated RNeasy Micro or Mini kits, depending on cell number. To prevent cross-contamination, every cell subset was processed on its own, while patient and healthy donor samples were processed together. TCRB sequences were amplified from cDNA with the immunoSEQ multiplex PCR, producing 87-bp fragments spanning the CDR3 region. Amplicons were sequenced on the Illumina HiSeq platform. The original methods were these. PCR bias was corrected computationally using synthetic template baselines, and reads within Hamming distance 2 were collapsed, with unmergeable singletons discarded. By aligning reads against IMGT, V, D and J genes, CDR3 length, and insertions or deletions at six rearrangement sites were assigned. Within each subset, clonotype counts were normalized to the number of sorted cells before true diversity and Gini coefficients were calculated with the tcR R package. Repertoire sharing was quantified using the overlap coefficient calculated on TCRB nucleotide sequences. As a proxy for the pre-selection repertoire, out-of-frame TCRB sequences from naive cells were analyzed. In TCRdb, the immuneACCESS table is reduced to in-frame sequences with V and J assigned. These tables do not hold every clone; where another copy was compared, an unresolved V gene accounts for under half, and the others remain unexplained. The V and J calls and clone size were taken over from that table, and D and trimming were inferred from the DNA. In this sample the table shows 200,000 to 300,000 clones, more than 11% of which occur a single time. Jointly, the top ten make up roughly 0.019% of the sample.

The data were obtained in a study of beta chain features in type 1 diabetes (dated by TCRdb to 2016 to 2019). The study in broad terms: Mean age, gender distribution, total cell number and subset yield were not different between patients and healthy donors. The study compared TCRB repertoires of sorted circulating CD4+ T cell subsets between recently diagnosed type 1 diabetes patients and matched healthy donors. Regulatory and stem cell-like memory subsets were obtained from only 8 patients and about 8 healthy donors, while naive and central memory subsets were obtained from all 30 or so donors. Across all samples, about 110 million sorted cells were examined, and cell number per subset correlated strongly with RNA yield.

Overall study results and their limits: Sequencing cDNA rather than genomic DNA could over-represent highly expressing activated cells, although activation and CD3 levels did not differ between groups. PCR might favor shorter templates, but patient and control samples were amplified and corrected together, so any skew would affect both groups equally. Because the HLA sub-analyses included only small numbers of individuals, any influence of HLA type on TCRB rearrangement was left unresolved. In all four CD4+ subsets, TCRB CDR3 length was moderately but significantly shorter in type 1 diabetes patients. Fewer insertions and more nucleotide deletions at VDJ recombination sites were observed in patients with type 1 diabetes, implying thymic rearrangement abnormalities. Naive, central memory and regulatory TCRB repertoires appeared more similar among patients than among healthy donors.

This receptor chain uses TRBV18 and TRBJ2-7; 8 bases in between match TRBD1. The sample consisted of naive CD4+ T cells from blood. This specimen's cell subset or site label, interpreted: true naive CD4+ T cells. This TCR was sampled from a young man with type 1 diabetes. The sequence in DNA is TGTGCCAGCTCACCCCTCGCAGGGGGCAATAACGAGCAGTACTTC. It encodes CASSPLAGGNNEQYF.